Below, 20 T cell receptor beta chains from the same sample are listed, as sequenced in a study of Graves' ophthalmopathy and Graves' hyperthyroidism. Scientists amplified the TCR beta CDR3 regions from RNA transcripts. RT-PCR was first run with HTBI primers, then multiplex PCR in a second round. TCRdb ran MiXCR on the multiplex PCR reads and lists one entry per CDR3 protein. The top ten clones hold roughly 1.5% of a sample with nearly 400,000 distinct CDR3 sequences, about 18% of them seen once. Sequenced input: peripheral blood. These TCRs come from a woman under 30 with Graves' ophthalmopathy.

In the case of this clonotype: A read error may produce the germline difference seen at one junction end. The gene calls are TRBV4-1 and TRBJ1-3; D gene uncertain. This CDR3 region has 15 residues. Germline V gene data show CDR1 as MGHRA and CDR2 as YSYEKL. The CDR3 sequence is CASSQRFQDANTMYF. DNA of the CDR3: TGCGCCAGCAGCCAACGATTTCAGGACGCGAACACCATGTATTTT.

This clonotype showed up many times. This sequence joins TRBV9 and TRBJ2-5, with 7 positions matching TRBD1. The CDR3 loop spans 13 amino acids. Germline values: CDR1 SGDLS, CDR2 YYNGEE. J was trimmed by 7 bases and V by 4 bases; bases with no gene match: 7. CDR3 in DNA: TGTGCCAGCAGCTATGGACAGGATGGGACCCAGTACTTC. This codes for CASSYGQDGTQYF.

This clonotype was counted ten times or more. This chain uses TRBV12-3 or TRBV12-4 with TRBJ2-6; 10 bases match TRBD1. V lost 6 bases and J lost 0; bases outside the gene matches: 5. CDR3 length equals 17 residues. The chain's CDR3 is CASSPGTGVSGANVLTF. In DNA, the CDR3 is TGTGCCAGCAGCCCCGGGACAGGGGTCTCTGGGGCCAACGTCCTGACTTTC.

There are many counts of this clonotype. The rearrangement uses TRBV11-2 and TRBJ2-2; 7 nucleotides match TRBD1. Germline V gene data show CDR1 as SGHAT and CDR2 as FQNNGV. Losses at the gene ends were 1 base for V and 0 bases for J; bases not matched to a gene: 8. CDR3 length: 18 residues. The CDR3: CASSLGAGGTPNTGELFF. For the CDR3, the DNA is TGTGCCAGCAGCTTAGGGGCAGGGGGTACTCCGAACACCGGGGAGCTGTTTTTT.

This clonotype appeared many times. The chain employs TRBV6-1 and TRBJ2-7, with 12 bases identical to TRBD1. The CDR3 extends over 16 amino acids. Germline V lookup: CDR1 MNHNS, CDR2 SASEGT. With V trimmed by 7 bases and J by 5 bases, 12 bases remained unmatched. Here the CDR3 DNA reads TGTGCCAGCACCTCAAAGTCCGGGACAGGGGGCAACGAGCAGTACTTC. Encoded protein: CASTSKSGTGGNEQYF.

This clonotype was seen many times. The V and J genes are TRBV7-9 and TRBJ2-7, with a tentative D call TRBD1 (5 bases). The germline V gene encodes CDR1 SEHNR and CDR2 FQNEAQ (reference sequence). The CDR3 is 14 amino acids. The V end was cut by 0 bases, the J end by 6 bases, with 12 bases between. CDR3 loop: CASSLARVQTEQYF. CDR3 coding DNA: TGTGCCAGCAGCTTAGCCAGGGTGCAGACCGAGCAGTACTTC.

This clonotype has a count of ten or more. The V call is TRBV28, the J call TRBJ2-5, with TRBD1 matching over 7 bases. Looked up from germline, CDR1 is MDHEN and CDR2 is SYDVKM. V gave up 6 bases and J gave up 5 bases; unmatched junction bases: 9. This CDR3 region has 14 residues. The CDR3: CASSPGGMRETQYF. CDR3 coding DNA: TGTGCCAGCAGCCCAGGGGGAATGAGGGAGACCCAGTACTTC. Looking up the rest from reference TRBV28 and TRBJ2-5 gives the full variable domain: DVKVTQSSRYLVKRTGEKVFLECVQDMDHENMFWYRQDPGLGLRLIYFSYDVKMKEKGDIPEGYSVSREKKERFSLILESASTNQTSMYLCASSPGGMRETQYFGPGTRLLVL.

This clonotype was detected many times. This rearrangement joins TRBV6-2 or TRBV6-3 to TRBJ1-1; tentatively, D is TRBD1 (5 bases). The germline V and J ends were trimmed by 4 bases and 1 base, with 10 bases remaining between them. The CDR3 contains 14 residues. CDR1 and CDR2 from the germline V gene are MNHEY and SVGEGT. CDR3 in amino acids: CASSWGGENTEAFF. The CDR3 DNA reads as TGTGCCAGCAGTTGGGGCGGGGAGAACACTGAAGCTTTCTTT.

This clonotype has more than one count but fewer than ten. The gene calls are TRBV3-1 and TRBJ2-4, with D tentatively TRBD1 (6 bases). The CDR3 is 15 amino acids. Per the germline V gene, CDR1 is LGHDT and CDR2 is YNNKEL (reference sequence). The germline V and J ends were trimmed by 3 bases and 5 bases, with 14 bases remaining between them. This chain's CDR3 is CASSHLGQSQNIQYF. Here the CDR3 DNA reads TGTGCCAGCAGCCACCTTGGACAGAGCCAAAACATTCAGTACTTC. Together with reference TRBV3-1 and TRBJ2-4, the CDR3 gives the full variable domain: DTAVSQTPKYLVTQMGNDKSIKCEQNLGHDTMYWYKQDSKKFLKIMFSYNNKELIINETVPNRFSPKSPDKAHLNLHINSLELGDSAVYFCASSHLGQSQNIQYFGAGTRLSVL.

This clonotype was counted at least ten times. This chain links TRBV18 with TRBJ2-5; the D is unclear. V lost 3 bases and J 7 bases, leaving 6 bases between the germline ends. There are 11 residues in the CDR3. Germline V gene sequence: CDR1 KGHSH, CDR2 LQKENI. Here the CDR3 DNA reads TGTGCCAGCTCACCCCACGGGACCCAGTACTTC. Protein: CASSPHGTQYF.

This clonotype was picked up many times. The chain recombines TRBV6-2 or TRBV6-3 with TRBJ1-1; D possibly corresponds to TRBD1 (6 bases). V was trimmed by 6 bases and J by 1 base, leaving 9 bases between them. The CDR3 covers 13 residues. CDR1 is MNHEY, CDR2 SVGEGT, per germline. CDR3 in amino acids: CASSSQGNTEAFF. The DNA for the CDR3 is TGTGCCAGCAGCTCACAGGGGAACACTGAAGCTTTCTTT.

This clonotype has at least ten counts. V and J are TRBV4-1 and TRBJ1-6; 7 bases match TRBD1. Losses at the gene ends were 1 base for V and 5 bases for J; bases not matched to a gene: 5. Germline V gene data show CDR1 as MGHRA and CDR2 as YSYEKL. The CDR3 covers 16 residues. CDR3 in amino acids: CASSQVVTGDNSPLHF. The CDR3 DNA reads TGCGCCAGCAGCCAAGTCGTTACAGGGGATAATTCACCCCTCCACTTT.

The table lists this clonotype with many counts. The J gene is TRBJ1-1, the V gene TRBV10-3, with 8 bases lining up with TRBD1. Germline V gives CDR1 ENHRY, CDR2 SYGVKD. The CDR3 is 14 amino acids. Germline trimming cut 3 bases from V and 4 bases from J; bases unmatched to any gene: 4. CDR3: CAISEGTGFTEAFF. The CDR3, as DNA: TGTGCCATCAGTGAAGGGACAGGCTTCACTGAAGCTTTCTTT.

Ten or more counts support this clonotype. The rearrangement joins TRBV28 to TRBJ2-2; D is tentatively TRBD1 or TRBD2 (5 bases each). CDR1 is MDHEN and CDR2 is SYDVKM in the germline V gene. The CDR3 runs to 17 residues. The V and J ends lost 2 bases and 3 bases respectively, with 16 bases between them. This chain's CDR3 is CASSLPAGTGDTGELFF. The CDR3, as DNA: TGTGCCAGCAGTTTACCTGCCGGGACCGGAGACACCGGGGAGCTGTTTTTT.

This clonotype appeared a single time. This chain joins TRBV6-5 and TRBJ2-7; tentatively, D is TRBD1 or TRBD2 (6 bases each). Trimming took 2 bases from V and 6 from J, leaving 8 bases between them. Germline CDR1 reads MNHEY; CDR2 reads SVGAGI. The length of the CDR3 is 12 residues. CDR3 bases: TGTGCCAGCAGTTACAAGGGGGGCGAGCAGTACTTC. The encoded protein is CASSYKGGEQYF.

This clonotype showed up many times. This chain connects TRBV28 to TRBJ2-2, with 8 bases lining up with TRBD2. The J segment lost 8 bases and the V segment lost 7 bases, leaving 9 bases of the junction unmatched. Germline V gives CDR1 MDHEN, CDR2 SYDVKM. There are 14 residues in the CDR3. CDR3 DNA: TGTGCCAGCACCCCCCCTCCTAGCGGGGGGGAGCTGTTTTTT. It specifies CASTPPPSGGELFF.

This clonotype has at least ten counts. V is TRBV27 and J is TRBJ1-6, with no clear D. This CDR3 region has 12 residues. V was pared by 3 bases and J by 9 bases, with 6 bases between. Germline lookup yields CDR1 MNHEY and CDR2 SMNVEV (reference sequence). The CDR3 sequence: CASSFRSSPLHF. CDR3 nucleotide sequence: TGTGCCAGCAGTTTCCGTTCTTCACCCCTCCACTTT.

This clonotype was recorded many times. The J gene is TRBJ1-1, the V gene TRBV6-1; 7 nucleotides align to TRBD1. Germline V gene lookup returns CDR1 MNHNS and CDR2 SASEGT. V dropped 6 bases and J dropped 4; count of bases not matched to a gene: 11. The CDR3 length is 15 residues. The CDR3 region is CASSTKGALFTEAFF. DNA for the CDR3: TGTGCCAGCAGCACCAAGGGGGCCCTCTTCACTGAAGCTTTCTTT.

In this sample, this clonotype turned up many times. The chain combines TRBV6-2 or TRBV6-3 with TRBJ1-5; 7 nucleotides align to TRBD1. This CDR3 spans 15 amino acids. V trimming: 0 bases; J trimming: 7 bases; junction bases outside the gene matches: 6. Germline assignment: CDR1 MNHEY and CDR2 SVGEGT. DNA of the CDR3: TGTGCCAGCAGTTACTCTGTAGGGGGCTACCAGCCCCAGCATTTT. Residues: CASSYSVGGYQPQHF.

This clonotype was recorded many times. This sequence joins TRBV5-1 and TRBJ2-7, with no clear D. This CDR3 has 14 amino acids. V lost 4 bases to trimming and J lost 0 bases, with 11 bases between them. Germline CDR1 reads SGHRS; CDR2 reads YFSETQ. The CDR3 protein is CASSPGSYSYEQYF. CDR3 DNA: TGCGCCAGCAGCCCTGGGTCCTACTCCTACGAGCAGTACTTC. Full variable domain (remainder filled in from reference TRBV5-1 and TRBJ2-7): KAGVTQTPRYLIKTRGQQVTLSCSPISGHRSVSWYQQTPGQGLQFLFEYFSETQRNKGNFPGRFSGRQFSNSRSEMNVSTLELGDSALYLCASSPGSYSYEQYFGPGTRLTVT.